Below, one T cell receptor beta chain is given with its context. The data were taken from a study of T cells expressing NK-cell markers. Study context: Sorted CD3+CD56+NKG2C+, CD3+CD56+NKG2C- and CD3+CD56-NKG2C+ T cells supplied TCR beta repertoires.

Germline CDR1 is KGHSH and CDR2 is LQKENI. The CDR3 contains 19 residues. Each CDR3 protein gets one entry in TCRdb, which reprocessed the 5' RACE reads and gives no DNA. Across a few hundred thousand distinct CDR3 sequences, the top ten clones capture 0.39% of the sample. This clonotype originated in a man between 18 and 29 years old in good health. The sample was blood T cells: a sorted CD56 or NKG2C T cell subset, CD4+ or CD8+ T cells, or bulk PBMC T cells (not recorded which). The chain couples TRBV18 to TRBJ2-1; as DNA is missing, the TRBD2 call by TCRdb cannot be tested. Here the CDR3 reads CASSPKGSPGTSGSWEQFF. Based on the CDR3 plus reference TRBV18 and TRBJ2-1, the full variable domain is NAGVMQNPRHLVRRRGQEARLRCSPMKGHSHVYWYRQLPEEGLKFMVYLQKENIIDESGMPKERFSAEFPKEGPSILRIQQVVRGDSAAYFCASSPKGSPGTSGSWEQFFGPGTRLTVL.